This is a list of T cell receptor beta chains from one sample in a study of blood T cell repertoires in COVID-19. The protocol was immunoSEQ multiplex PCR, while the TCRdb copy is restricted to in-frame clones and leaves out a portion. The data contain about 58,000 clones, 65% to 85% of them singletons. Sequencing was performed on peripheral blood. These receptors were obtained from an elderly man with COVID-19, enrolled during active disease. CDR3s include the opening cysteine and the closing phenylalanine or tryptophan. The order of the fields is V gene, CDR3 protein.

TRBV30	CAGNRGINQPQHF
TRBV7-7	CAKSPGRSSGNTIYF
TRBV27	CASSLGRLAEREQFF
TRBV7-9	CASSGQEGTEAFF
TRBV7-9	CASSLANPDRGAGAFF
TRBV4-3	CASARGVAGSDTQYF
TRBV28	CASSFTGGQASYEQYF
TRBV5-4	CASSLEASGSSYNEQFF
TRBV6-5	CASTDRGLRAFF
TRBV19	CASRYDGTSSGNTIYF
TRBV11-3	CASSLAVGRTGGTGELFF
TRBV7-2	CAIGGAGAKNIQYF
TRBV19	CASSRDRDNQPQHF
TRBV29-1	CSVEGAYEQFF
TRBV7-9	CASSPPTGEGGYTF
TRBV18	CASSPFRTGVNSPLHF
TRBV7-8	CASSLAGLAGGDGGSQYF
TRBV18	CASSPVSGGTEAFF
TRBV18	CASSTAGLAGAGQFF
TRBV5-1	CASSLSLGGTGELFF
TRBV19	CASSSKGGGQTAGGRTEAFF
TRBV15	CATSSRTGGGSQTFF
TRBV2	CAIRESGEKLFF
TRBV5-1	CASRFGTSGGETQYF
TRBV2	CASRGTGYNQPQHF
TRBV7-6	CASSRANEQFF
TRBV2	CASSVVQGGYSNQPQHF
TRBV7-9	CASSLDGQGNAEAFF
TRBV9	CASSASRDRGGSGANVLTF
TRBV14	CASSQVGQANEKLFF
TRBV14	CASSSRGGGYNEQFF
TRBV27	CASSLSTGGVEQYF
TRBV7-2	CASSSLMYNSPLHF
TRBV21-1	CASSDRDGYTF
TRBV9	CASSSQGSFRPLHF
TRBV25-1	CASSADRGRGQETQYF
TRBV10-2	CASSERASGPYNEQFF
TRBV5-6	CASSFRTSGRALGETQYF
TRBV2	CASTPGNRVTDTQYF
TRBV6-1	CASSEAGGRWVKLFF
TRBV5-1	CASSLDGGYSYNSPLHF
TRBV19	CASSIRRGANNEQFF
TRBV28	CASSLIRVGGEGNQPQHF
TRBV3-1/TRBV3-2	CASSQESRGTEAFF
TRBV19	CASSVRGGEAFF
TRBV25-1	CASSEGDRNYGYTF
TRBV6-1	CASSEARGQGYGYTF
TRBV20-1	CSARSNTVQYF
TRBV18	CASSPRRDEKLFF
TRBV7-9	CASSPRSGGKSGNTIYF